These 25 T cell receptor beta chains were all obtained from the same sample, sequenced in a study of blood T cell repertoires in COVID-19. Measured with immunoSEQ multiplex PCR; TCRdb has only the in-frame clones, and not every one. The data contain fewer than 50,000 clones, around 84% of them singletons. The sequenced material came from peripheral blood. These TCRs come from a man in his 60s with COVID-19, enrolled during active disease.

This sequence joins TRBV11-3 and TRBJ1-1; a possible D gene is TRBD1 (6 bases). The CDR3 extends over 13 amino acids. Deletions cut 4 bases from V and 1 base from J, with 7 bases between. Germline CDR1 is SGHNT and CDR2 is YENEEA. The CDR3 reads CASSSRGNTEAFF. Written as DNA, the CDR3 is TGTGCCAGCAGCTCCAGGGGGAACACTGAAGCTTTCTTT.

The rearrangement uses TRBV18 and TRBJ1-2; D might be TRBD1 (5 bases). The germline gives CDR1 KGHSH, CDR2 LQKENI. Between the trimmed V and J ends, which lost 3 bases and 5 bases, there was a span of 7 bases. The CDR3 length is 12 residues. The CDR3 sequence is CASSPDRYGYTF. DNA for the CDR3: TGTGCCAGCTCACCCGACAGATATGGCTACACCTTC. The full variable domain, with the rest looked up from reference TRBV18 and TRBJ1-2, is NAGVMQNPRHLVRRRGQEARLRCSPMKGHSHVYWYRQLPEEGLKFMVYLQKENIIDESGMPKERFSAEFPKEGPSILRIQQVVRGDSAAYFCASSPDRYGYTFGSGTRLTVV.

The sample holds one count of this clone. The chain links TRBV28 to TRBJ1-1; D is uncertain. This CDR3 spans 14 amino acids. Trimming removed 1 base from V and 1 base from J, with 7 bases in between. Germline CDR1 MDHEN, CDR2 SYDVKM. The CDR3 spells CASSLSTGNTEAFF. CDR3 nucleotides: TGTGCCAGCAGTTTATCGACGGGGAACACTGAAGCTTTCTTT.

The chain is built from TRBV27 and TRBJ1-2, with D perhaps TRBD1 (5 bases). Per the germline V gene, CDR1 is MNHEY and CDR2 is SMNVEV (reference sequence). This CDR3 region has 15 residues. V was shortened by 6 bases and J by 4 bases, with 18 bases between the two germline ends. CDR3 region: CASRIQGSPLYGYTF. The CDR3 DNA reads TGTGCCAGCAGGATCCAGGGATCTCCGCTCTATGGCTACACCTTC.

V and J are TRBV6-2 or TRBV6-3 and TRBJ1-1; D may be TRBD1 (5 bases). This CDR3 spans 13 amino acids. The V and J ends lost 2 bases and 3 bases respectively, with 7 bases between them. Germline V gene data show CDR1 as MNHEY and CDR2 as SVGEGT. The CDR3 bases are TGTGCCAGCAGTTACAGGGGTGACACTGAAGCTTTCTTT. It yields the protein CASSYRGDTEAFF.

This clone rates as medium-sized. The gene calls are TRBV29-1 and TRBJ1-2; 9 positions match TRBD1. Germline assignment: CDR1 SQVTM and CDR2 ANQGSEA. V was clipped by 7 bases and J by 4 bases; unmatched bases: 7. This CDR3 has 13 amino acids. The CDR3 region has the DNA TGCAGCGCATACGGACAGGGGAGCTATGGCTACACCTTC. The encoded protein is CSAYGQGSYGYTF.

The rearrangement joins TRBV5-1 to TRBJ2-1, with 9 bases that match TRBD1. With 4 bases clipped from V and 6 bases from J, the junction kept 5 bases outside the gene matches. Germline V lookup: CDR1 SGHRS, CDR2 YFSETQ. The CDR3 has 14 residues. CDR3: CASSDTGGTNEQFF. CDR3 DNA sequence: TGCGCCAGCAGCGACACAGGGGGCACCAATGAGCAGTTCTTC.

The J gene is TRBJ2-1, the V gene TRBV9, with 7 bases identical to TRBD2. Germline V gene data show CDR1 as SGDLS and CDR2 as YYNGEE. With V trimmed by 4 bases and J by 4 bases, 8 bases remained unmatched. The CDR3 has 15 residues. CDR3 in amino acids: CASSTHPGGYNEQFF. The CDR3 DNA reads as TGTGCCAGCAGCACCCACCCGGGGGGTTACAATGAGCAGTTCTTC.

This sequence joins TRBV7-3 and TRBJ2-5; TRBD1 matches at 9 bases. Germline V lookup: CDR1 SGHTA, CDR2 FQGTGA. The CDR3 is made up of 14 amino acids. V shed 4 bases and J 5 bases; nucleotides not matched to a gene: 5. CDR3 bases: TGTGCCAGCAGCTACAGGGGGCGTGGGGAGACCCAGTACTTC. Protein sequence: CASSYRGRGETQYF.

CDR3 in amino acids: CASSYSAYETQYF. As DNA, the CDR3 is TGTGCCAGCAGTTACTCGGCATACGAGACCCAGTACTTC. The chain joins TRBV6-2 or TRBV6-3 to TRBJ2-5; unclear D gene. This CDR3 spans 13 amino acids. Germline CDR1 MNHEY, CDR2 SVGEGT. The germline V and J ends were trimmed by 0 bases and 5 bases, with 7 bases remaining between them.

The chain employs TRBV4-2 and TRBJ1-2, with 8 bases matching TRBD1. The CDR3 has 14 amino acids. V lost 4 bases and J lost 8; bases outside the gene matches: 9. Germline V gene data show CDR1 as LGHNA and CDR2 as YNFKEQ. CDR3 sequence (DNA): TGTGCCAGCAGCCCCGAGGACAGGGTGCGAGGCTACACCTTC. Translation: CASSPEDRVRGYTF.

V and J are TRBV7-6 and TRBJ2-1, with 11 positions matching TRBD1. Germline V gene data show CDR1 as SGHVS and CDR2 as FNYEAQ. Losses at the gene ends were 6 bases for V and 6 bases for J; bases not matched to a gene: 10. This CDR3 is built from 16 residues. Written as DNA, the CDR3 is TGTGCCAGCAGTGAGAAAAGGGACAGGGGGTTCAATGAGCAGTTCTTC. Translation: CASSEKRDRGFNEQFF.

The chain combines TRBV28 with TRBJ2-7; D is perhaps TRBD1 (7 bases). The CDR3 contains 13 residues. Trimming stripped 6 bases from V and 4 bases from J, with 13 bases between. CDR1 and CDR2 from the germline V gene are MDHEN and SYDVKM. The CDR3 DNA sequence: TGTGCCAGCAGCTCAGGGGGAGGATACGAGCAGTACTTC. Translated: CASSSGGGYEQYF.

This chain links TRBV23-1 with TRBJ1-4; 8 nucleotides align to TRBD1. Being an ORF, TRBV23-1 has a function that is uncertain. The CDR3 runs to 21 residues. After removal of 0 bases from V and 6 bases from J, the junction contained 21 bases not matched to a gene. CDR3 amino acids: CASSQSVNLWTGKKRDEKLFF. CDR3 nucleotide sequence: TGCGCCAGCAGTCAATCGGTAAACCTGTGGACAGGGAAAAAGCGGGATGAAAAACTGTTTTTT.

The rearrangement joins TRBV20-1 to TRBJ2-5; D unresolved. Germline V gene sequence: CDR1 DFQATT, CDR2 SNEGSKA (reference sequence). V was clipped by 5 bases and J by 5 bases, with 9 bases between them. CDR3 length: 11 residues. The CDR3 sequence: CSARVGETQYF. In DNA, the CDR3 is TGCAGTGCTCGGGTCGGGGAGACCCAGTACTTC.

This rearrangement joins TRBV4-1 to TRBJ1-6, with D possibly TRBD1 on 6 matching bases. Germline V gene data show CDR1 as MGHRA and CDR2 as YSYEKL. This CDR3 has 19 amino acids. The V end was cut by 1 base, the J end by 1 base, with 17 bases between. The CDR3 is CASSQGHRGGRSYNSPLHF. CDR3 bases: TGCGCCAGCAGCCAAGGGCATAGGGGGGGGCGATCCTATAATTCACCCCTCCACTTT.

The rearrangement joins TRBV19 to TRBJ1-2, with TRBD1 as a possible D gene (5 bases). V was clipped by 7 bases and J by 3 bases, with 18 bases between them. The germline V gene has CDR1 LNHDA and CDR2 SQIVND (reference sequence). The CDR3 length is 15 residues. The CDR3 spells CASTGPTLGDYGYTF. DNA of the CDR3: TGTGCCAGTACCGGACCGACATTAGGGGACTATGGCTACACCTTC.

CDR3 residues: CASSVVVSRTRSSYNSPLHF. The CDR3 bases are TGTGCCAGCAGTGTTGTGGTATCGCGGACACGGAGCTCCTATAATTCACCCCTCCACTTT. The chain recombines TRBV2 with TRBJ1-6, with D perhaps matching TRBD1 (5 bases). The CDR3 is made up of 20 amino acids. Germline loops: CDR1 SNHLY, CDR2 FYNNEI. The V and J ends lost 4 bases and 0 bases respectively, with 22 bases between them.

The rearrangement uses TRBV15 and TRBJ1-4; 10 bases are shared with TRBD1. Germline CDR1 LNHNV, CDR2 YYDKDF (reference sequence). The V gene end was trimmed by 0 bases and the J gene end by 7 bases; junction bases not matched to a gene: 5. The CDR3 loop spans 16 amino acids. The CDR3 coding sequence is TGTGCCACCAGCAGAGATCGGACAGGGGGAAGTGAAAAACTGTTTTTT. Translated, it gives CATSRDRTGGSEKLFF.

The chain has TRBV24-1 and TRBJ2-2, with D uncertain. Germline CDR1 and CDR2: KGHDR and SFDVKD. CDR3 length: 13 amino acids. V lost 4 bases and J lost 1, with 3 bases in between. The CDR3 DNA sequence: TGTGCCACCAGTGACCGGAACACCGGGGAGCTGTTTTTT. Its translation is CATSDRNTGELFF.

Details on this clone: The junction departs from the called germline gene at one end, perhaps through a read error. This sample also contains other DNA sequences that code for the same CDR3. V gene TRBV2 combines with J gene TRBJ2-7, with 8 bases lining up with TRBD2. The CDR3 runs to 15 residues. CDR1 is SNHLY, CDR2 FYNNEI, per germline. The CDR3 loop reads CASSVGTSGLAEQYF. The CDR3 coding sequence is TGCGCCAGCAGTGTCGGTACTAGCGGCCTTGCCGAGCAGTACTTC.

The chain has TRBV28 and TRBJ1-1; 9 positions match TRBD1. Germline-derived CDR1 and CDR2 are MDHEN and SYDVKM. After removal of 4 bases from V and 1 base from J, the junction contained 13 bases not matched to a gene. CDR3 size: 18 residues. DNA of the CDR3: TGTGCCAGCAGTTCCCCGGGACAGGGAAGGTTTGGGAACACTGAAGCTTTCTTT. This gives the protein CASSSPGQGRFGNTEAFF.

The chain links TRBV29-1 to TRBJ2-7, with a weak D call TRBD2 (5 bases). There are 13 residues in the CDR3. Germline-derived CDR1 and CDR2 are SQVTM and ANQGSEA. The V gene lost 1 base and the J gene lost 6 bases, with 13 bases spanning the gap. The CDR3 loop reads CSVEVDSAVEQYF. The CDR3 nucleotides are TGCAGCGTTGAAGTTGATAGCGCTGTCGAGCAGTACTTC.

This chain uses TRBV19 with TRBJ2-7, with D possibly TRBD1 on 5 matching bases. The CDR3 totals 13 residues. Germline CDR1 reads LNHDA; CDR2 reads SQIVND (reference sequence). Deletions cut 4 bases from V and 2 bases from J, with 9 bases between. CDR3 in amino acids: CASSRGRTYEQYF. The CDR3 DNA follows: TGTGCCAGTAGTAGGGGCAGGACCTACGAGCAGTACTTC.

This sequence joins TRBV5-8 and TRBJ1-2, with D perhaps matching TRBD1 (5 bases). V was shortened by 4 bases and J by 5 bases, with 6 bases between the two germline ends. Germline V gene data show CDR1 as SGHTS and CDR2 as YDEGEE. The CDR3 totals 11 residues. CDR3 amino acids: CASSPGYGYTF. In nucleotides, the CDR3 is TGTGCCAGCAGCCCAGGGTATGGCTACACCTTC.